The 27 T cell receptor beta chains below come from one sample, sequenced in a study of T cell changes during pregnancy in multiple sclerosis. TCRdb's copy holds only in-frame clones and misses some; the assay was immunoSEQ multiplex PCR. Of approximately 35,000 clones in the sample, approximately 92% were seen once. The sequencing sample was made of PBMCs (not recorded whether the cells were cultured). The receptors come from a female donor with multiple sclerosis, enrolled in a pregnancy study.

The genes are TRBV2 and TRBJ2-7; unclear D gene. Germline-derived CDR1 and CDR2 are SNHLY and FYNNEI. The CDR3 consists of 14 residues. V was clipped by 3 bases and J by 1 base, with 10 bases between them. The CDR3, as DNA: TGTGCCAGCAGTGATCCCGACCGATCCTACGAGCAGTACTTC. Translating it yields CASSDPDRSYEQYF.

The chain has TRBV5-1 and TRBJ1-4; the D is unclear. The germline V gene has CDR1 SGHRS and CDR2 YFSETQ. Trimming removed 2 bases at V and 0 bases at J, with 14 bases between. The CDR3 is made up of 17 amino acids. Here the CDR3 DNA reads TGCGCCAGCAGCTTTCTTATGTGTCTTGCAACTAATGAAAAACTGTTTTTT. Protein product: CASSFLMCLATNEKLFF. Supplemented by reference TRBV5-1 and TRBJ1-4, the full variable domain reads KAGVTQTPRYLIKTRGQQVTLSCSPISGHRSVSWYQQTPGQGLQFLFEYFSETQRNKGNFPGRFSGRQFSNSRSEMNVSTLELGDSALYLCASSFLMCLATNEKLFFGSGTQLSVL.

V and J are TRBV9 and TRBJ1-3; D remains ambiguous. The CDR3 covers 16 residues. V was trimmed by 0 bases and J by 2 bases, leaving 12 bases between them. CDR1 SGDLS and CDR2 YYNGEE come from the germline V gene. CDR3 sequence (DNA): TGTGCCAGCAGCGTAGAACAGCCAAGCCCTGGAAACACCATATATTTT. Residues: CASSVEQPSPGNTIYF. Using reference TRBV9 and TRBJ1-3 for the parts outside the CDR3, the full variable domain is DSGVTQTPKHLITATGQRVTLRCSPRSGDLSVYWYQQSLDQGLQFLIQYYNGEERAKGNILERFSAQQFPDLHSELNLSSLELGDSALYFCASSVEQPSPGNTIYFGEGSWLTVV.

The chain links TRBV6-5 to TRBJ2-2; 8 nucleotides line up with TRBD1. Per germline, CDR1 MNHEY and CDR2 SVGAGI. There are 15 residues in the CDR3. The V and J ends lost 0 bases and 7 bases, in that order; junction bases with no gene match: 4. Written as DNA, the CDR3 is TGTGCCAGCAGTTACTCATCAGGGGGCGGCGGGGAGCTGTTTTTT. Protein sequence: CASSYSSGGGGELFF.

V gene TRBV9 combines with J gene TRBJ1-4; TRBD1 aligns across 9 bases. This CDR3 has 15 amino acids. V was pared by 7 bases and J by 8 bases, with 12 bases of the junction left unmatched. Germline V CDR1 and CDR2: SGDLS, YYNGEE. The DNA for the CDR3 is TGTGCCAGCGGGGAAACCGGGACAGGGAAGGAAAAACTGTTTTTT. Its protein is CASGETGTGKEKLFF.

The chain combines TRBV11-2 with TRBJ2-1; 13 positions match TRBD2. The CDR3 is made up of 15 amino acids. The germline V gene encodes CDR1 SGHAT and CDR2 FQNNGV. V shed 4 bases, J shed 7 bases, and the junction held 4 bases outside the gene matches. CDR3 sequence reads: CASSSRTSGSNEQFF. DNA of the CDR3: TGTGCCAGCAGCTCACGGACTAGCGGGAGTAATGAGCAGTTCTTC.

The chain recombines TRBV6-5 with TRBJ2-1, with 14 bases that match TRBD2. Germline V gives CDR1 MNHEY, CDR2 SVGAGI. With V trimmed by 6 bases and J by 5 bases, 3 bases remained unmatched. The CDR3 is 15 amino acids. In DNA form, the CDR3 reads TGTGCCAGCAGACAGGGACTAGCGGGAGACAATGAGCAGTTCTTC. Encoded protein: CASRQGLAGDNEQFF.

The J gene is TRBJ2-6, the V gene TRBV4-1; D may be TRBD1 or TRBD2 (7 bases each). The CDR3 extends over 17 amino acids. Germline V gene lookup returns CDR1 MGHRA and CDR2 YSYEKL. V lost 6 bases, J lost 3 bases, and 18 bases lay in between. DNA of the CDR3: TGCGCCAGCAGTCGTCGCCAGGGGGGGAGTGGGGCCAACGTCCTGACTTTC. Its translation: CASSRRQGGSGANVLTF.

This chain joins TRBV11-2 and TRBJ2-5, with 8 bases aligning to TRBD1. There are 15 residues in the CDR3. Germline loops: CDR1 SGHAT, CDR2 FQNNGV. Trimming at V came to 6 bases and at J to 4 bases, leaving 10 bases not matched to a gene. CDR3 in DNA: TGTGCCAGCAGATCAACAACAGGGGGAGGAGAGACCCAGTACTTC. This codes for CASRSTTGGGETQYF.

The V and J genes are TRBV19 and TRBJ2-2, with a weak D call TRBD1 (5 bases). From germline, CDR1 is LNHDA and CDR2 SQIVND (reference sequence). CDR3 length equals 15 residues. The V end lost 6 bases, the J end lost 3 bases, and 14 bases lay between the germline ends. DNA for the CDR3: TGTGCCAGTAGCGTATCAGGGTGGGACACCGGGGAGCTGTTTTTT. Translating it yields CASSVSGWDTGELFF.

The CDR3 spells CAWIGLAGGNEQFF. The CDR3 bases are TGTGCCTGGATTGGGCTAGCGGGAGGAAATGAGCAGTTCTTC. This rearrangement joins TRBV30 to TRBJ2-1, with 11 positions matching TRBD2. V shed 4 bases, J shed 7 bases, and the junction held 6 bases outside the gene matches. CDR1 and CDR2 from the germline V gene are GTSNPN and SVGIG (reference sequence). The CDR3 consists of 14 residues.

Here the CDR3 DNA reads TGTGCCAGCAGTGACAACGGCGGGAGGGCCTCTGAGCAGTTCTTC. Protein: CASSDNGGRASEQFF. The chain carries TRBV6-4 and TRBJ2-1; TRBD2 agrees at 9 bases. The germline gives CDR1 MRHNA, CDR2 SNTAGT. The CDR3 is made up of 15 amino acids. V lost 2 bases and J lost 9; bases outside the gene matches: 8.

The chain combines TRBV4-2 with TRBJ2-3; 8 nucleotides match TRBD2. CDR1 and CDR2 from the germline V gene are LGHNA and YNFKEQ. The CDR3 runs 15 residues. The V segment lost 5 bases and the J segment 0 bases; nucleotides outside the gene matches: 4. CDR3 nucleotides: TGTGCCAGCAGCGGATCTAGCGGGAGCACAGATACGCAGTATTTT. Translating gives CASSGSSGSTDTQYF.

V gene TRBV2 combines with J gene TRBJ2-7, with D unclear. Germline-derived CDR1 and CDR2 are SNHLY and FYNNEI. This CDR3 contains 15 residues. The V gene lost 3 bases and the J gene lost 7 bases, with 19 bases spanning the gap. The CDR3 protein is CASSESPFPGNEQYF. As DNA, the CDR3 is TGTGCCAGCAGTGAGTCCCCGTTTCCTGGGAATGAGCAGTACTTC. Together with reference TRBV2 and TRBJ2-7, the CDR3 gives the full variable domain: EPEVTQTPSHQVTQMGQEVILRCVPISNHLYFYWYRQILGQKVEFLVSFYNNEISEKSEIFDDQFSVERPDGSNFTLKIRSTKLEDSAMYFCASSESPFPGNEQYFGPGTRLTVT.

This clone was recorded once. This chain connects TRBV6-5 to TRBJ1-1; 7 bases fit TRBD1. The CDR3 has 15 amino acids. The V segment lost 6 bases and the J segment 2 bases; nucleotides outside the gene matches: 9. The V gene's germline CDR1 is MNHEY and CDR2 SVGAGI. Here the CDR3 DNA reads TGTGCCAGCAGCTTCGATAGGGGGCCTAACACTGAAGCTTTCTTT. Translating it yields CASSFDRGPNTEAFF.

CDR3 nucleotide sequence: TGCGCCAGCAGCCAAGAGCGGAGGCATCCGACCTACGAGCAGTACTTC. Its translation: CASSQERRHPTYEQYF. This rearrangement joins TRBV4-1 to TRBJ2-7; tentative D call: TRBD2 (5 bases). This CDR3 contains 16 residues. Germline V CDR1 and CDR2: MGHRA, YSYEKL. V was pared by 0 bases and J by 2 bases, with 14 bases between.

The V gene is TRBV7-3, the J gene TRBJ2-7; D is unresolved. Trimming pared 3 bases from V and 7 bases from J, leaving 10 bases between. CDR1 is SGHTA and CDR2 is FQGTGA in the germline V gene. This CDR3 is built from 12 residues. The CDR3 nucleotides read TGTGCCAGCAGCTTTATGGGGAAGGAGCAGTACTTC. It is translated as CASSFMGKEQYF.

The chain is built from TRBV5-1 and TRBJ2-1; 8 bases are a match to TRBD2. Trimming cost V 4 bases and J 1 base; bases outside gene matches: 7. Germline-derived CDR1 and CDR2 are SGHRS and YFSETQ. This CDR3 spans 16 amino acids. The CDR3 sequence: CASSPTTSVSYNEQFF. In nucleotides, the CDR3 is TGCGCCAGCAGCCCCACGACTAGCGTTTCCTACAATGAGCAGTTCTTC.

The chain combines TRBV25-1 with TRBJ1-4; possibly TRBD1 for D (5 bases). This CDR3 has 15 residues. CDR1 is MGHDK, CDR2 SYGVNS, per germline. Trimming pared 1 base from V and 2 bases from J, leaving 8 bases between. The CDR3 nucleotides read TGTGCCAGCAGTGAATCCCGGGGGACTAATGAAAAACTGTTTTTT. This gives the protein CASSESRGTNEKLFF.

The rearrangement links TRBV5-1 to TRBJ1-1, with D unclear. The CDR3 is 14 amino acids. V was shortened by 2 bases and J by 0 bases, with 8 bases between the two germline ends. Per germline, CDR1 SGHRS and CDR2 YFSETQ. CDR3 DNA: TGCGCCAGCAGCTTAAGGGCCTTGAACACTGAAGCTTTCTTT. This codes for CASSLRALNTEAFF. Together with reference TRBV5-1 and TRBJ1-1, the CDR3 gives the full variable domain: KAGVTQTPRYLIKTRGQQVTLSCSPISGHRSVSWYQQTPGQGLQFLFEYFSETQRNKGNFPGRFSGRQFSNSRSEMNVSTLELGDSALYLCASSLRALNTEAFFGQGTRLTVV.

The chain has TRBV7-2 and TRBJ2-5, with 12 bases identical to TRBD2. The CDR3 runs to 15 residues. Germline V lookup: CDR1 SGHTA, CDR2 FQGNSA. With V trimmed by 4 bases and J by 5 bases, 5 bases remained unmatched. CDR3 in DNA: TGTGCCAGCAGCTCCAGGACTAGCGGGAAGGAGACCCAGTACTTC. Protein sequence: CASSSRTSGKETQYF. Looking up the rest from reference TRBV7-2 and TRBJ2-5 gives the full variable domain: GAGVSQSPSNKVTEKGKDVELRCDPISGHTALYWYRQSLGQGLEFLIYFQGNSAPDKSGLPSDRFSAERTGGSVSTLTIQRTQQEDSAVYLCASSSRTSGKETQYFGPGTRLLVL.

The DNA for the CDR3 is TGTGCCAGCAGCTTAGGTATTGTAGAGACCCAGTACTTC. It translates to CASSLGIVETQYF. This sequence joins TRBV11-1 and TRBJ2-5; no definite D call. Deletions cut 1 base from V and 4 bases from J, with 7 bases between. Germline lookup yields CDR1 SGHAT and CDR2 FQDESV (reference sequence). The CDR3 totals 13 residues.

This chain connects TRBV28 to TRBJ1-2; the D is unclear. CDR3 length equals 19 residues. Trimming removed 2 bases at V and 4 bases at J, with 26 bases between. In germline, CDR1 is MDHEN, CDR2 SYDVKM. CDR3 amino acids: CASSLVLGLPTIPSYGYTF. CDR3 in DNA: TGTGCCAGCAGTTTAGTACTCGGTCTCCCAACCATACCCTCCTATGGCTACACCTTC.

This chain connects TRBV5-1 to TRBJ2-2; TRBD1 aligns across 12 bases. V lost 2 bases and J lost 8; bases outside the gene matches: 7. The CDR3 length is 16 residues. CDR1 and CDR2 from the germline V gene are SGHRS and YFSETQ. CDR3 sequence reads: CASSLPGQGARGELFF. CDR3 in DNA: TGCGCCAGCAGCTTACCGGGACAGGGGGCGCGGGGGGAGCTGTTTTTT.

This chain uses TRBV4-2 with TRBJ1-1; 12 positions agree with TRBD1. Trimming cost V 1 base and J 8 bases; bases outside gene matches: 5. In germline, CDR1 is LGHNA, CDR2 YNFKEQ. This CDR3 is built from 15 residues. The CDR3 DNA reads as TGTGCCAGCAGCCAAGCCGGGACAGGGGGCAACGAAGCTTTCTTT. The encoded protein is CASSQAGTGGNEAFF.

The genes are TRBV2 and TRBJ1-2; 9 nucleotides agree with TRBD1. The length of the CDR3 is 15 residues. V lost 5 bases to trimming and J lost 8 bases; unmatched junction nucleotides: 12. Germline lookup yields CDR1 SNHLY and CDR2 FYNNEI. CDR3 protein: CASSLQEQGAGGYTF. CDR3 nucleotides: TGTGCCAGCAGTCTCCAAGAACAGGGGGCGGGAGGCTACACCTTC.

The gene calls are TRBV15 and TRBJ1-2, with 8 bases identical to TRBD1. Germline CDR1 and CDR2: LNHNV and YYDKDF (reference sequence). The CDR3 is 14 amino acids. J gave up 4 bases and V 5 bases, and 6 bases lay outside the gene matches. CDR3 protein: CATSPDRGPYGYTF. As DNA, the CDR3 is TGTGCCACCAGCCCAGACAGGGGTCCCTATGGCTACACCTTC.